This T cell receptor beta chain is drawn from a study of long-term antiretroviral therapy in people with HIV. Overall study context: The oldest specimens predate the 2015 immediate-ART recommendation by about a decade.

Survey-level immunoSEQ v3.0 assays were run. The protocol was immunoSEQ multiplex PCR, while the TCRdb copy is restricted to in-frame clones and leaves out a portion. Of tens of thousands of clones listed, over 75% are singletons. Trimming left V 7 bases short and J 1 base short, with 10 bases between. This CDR3 contains 13 residues. CDR1 MNHEY and CDR2 SVGAGI come from the germline V gene. Study results and limitations: All blood samples came from the years 2004 to 2017, possibly under older ART regimens. Increased diversity was seen after ART, yet it remained lower than in transplant donor controls. Clones that expanded before ART (that is, prior to treatment) dominated the repertoire at all time points.

As regards this clone: Its target is not known.

The rearrangement uses TRBV6-5 and TRBJ1-1; the D is unclear. The specimen was unsorted PBMCs, collected 1.1 years before starting antiretroviral therapy. This sequence originates from a young woman with HIV. CDR3 region: CASTGRANTEAFF. DNA for the CDR3: TGTGCCAGCACCGGCCGGGCGAACACTGAAGCTTTCTTT.